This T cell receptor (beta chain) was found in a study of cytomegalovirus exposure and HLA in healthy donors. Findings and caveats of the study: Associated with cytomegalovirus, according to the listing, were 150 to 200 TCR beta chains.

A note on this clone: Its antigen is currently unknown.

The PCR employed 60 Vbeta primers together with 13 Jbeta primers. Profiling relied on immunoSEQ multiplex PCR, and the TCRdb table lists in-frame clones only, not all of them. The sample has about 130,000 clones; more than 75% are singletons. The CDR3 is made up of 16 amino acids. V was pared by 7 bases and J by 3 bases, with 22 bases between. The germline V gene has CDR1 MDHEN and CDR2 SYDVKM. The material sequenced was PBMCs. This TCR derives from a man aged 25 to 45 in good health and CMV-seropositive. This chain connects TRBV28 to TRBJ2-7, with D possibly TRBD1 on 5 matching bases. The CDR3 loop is CASIGQGWDGRYEQYF. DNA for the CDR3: TGTGCCAGCATCGGGCAGGGATGGGATGGTCGCTACGAGCAGTACTTC.